The T cell receptor (beta chain) described here comes from a study of blood T cell repertoires in COVID-19. The table lists this clone with a few counts. Sequenced by immunoSEQ multiplex PCR; TCRdb stores in-frame clones only, minus some. The data show 160,000 or so clones, about 80% seen once. Each participant's cohort was designated according to participant-reported clinical history. Recovered participants had two consecutive negative NP/OP PCR tests, healthcare professional clearance, or symptom resolution. The V gene's germline CDR1 is SEHNR and CDR2 FQNEAQ (reference sequence). This CDR3 is 15 amino acids long. V lost 5 bases and J lost 2; bases outside the gene matches: 6.

Source material: PBMCs or T cells enriched from blood (not recorded which). The clonotype was recovered from a woman in her fifties or sixties who had recovered from COVID-19. The genes are TRBV7-9 and TRBJ1-3, with 7 bases aligning to TRBD1. The CDR3 sequence is CASSGRQGTGNTIYF. The CDR3 region has the DNA TGTGCCAGCAGCGGCCGACAGGGCACTGGAAACACCATATATTTT.